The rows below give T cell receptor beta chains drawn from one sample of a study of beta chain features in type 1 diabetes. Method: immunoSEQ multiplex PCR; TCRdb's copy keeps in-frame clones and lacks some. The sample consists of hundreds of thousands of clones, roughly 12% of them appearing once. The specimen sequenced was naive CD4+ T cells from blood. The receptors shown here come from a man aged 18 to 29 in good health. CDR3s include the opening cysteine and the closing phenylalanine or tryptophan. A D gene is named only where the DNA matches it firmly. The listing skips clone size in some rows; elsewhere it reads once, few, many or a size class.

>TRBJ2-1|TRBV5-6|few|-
TGTGCCAGCAGCTTGAGCGGGACAGGATTTGAGCAGTTCTTC
CASSLSGTGFEQFF
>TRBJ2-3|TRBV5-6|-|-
TGTGCCAGCAGCTTGATCTTGGGCGCAGATACGCAGTATTTT
CASSLILGADTQYF
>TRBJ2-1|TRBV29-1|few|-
TGCAGCGTGGGTCGCAGGGGGGCCAATGAGCAGTTCTTC
CSVGRRGANEQFF
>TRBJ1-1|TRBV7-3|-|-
TGTGCCAGCAGCTCCATAGGGGGAGACACTGAAGCTTTCTTT
CASSSIGGDTEAFF
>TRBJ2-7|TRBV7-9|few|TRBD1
TGTGCCAGCAGCTTAGAGACAGGGGGCTACGAGCAGTACTTC
CASSLETGGYEQYF
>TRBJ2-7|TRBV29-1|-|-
TGCAGCGTTGAAGACCGGGGTGGGAGACTCCCCTACGAGCAGTACTTC
CSVEDRGGRLPYEQYF
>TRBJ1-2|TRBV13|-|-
TGTGCCAGCAGCTTAGCCCGCGGGGGAAACTATGGCTACACCTTC
CASSLARGGNYGYTF
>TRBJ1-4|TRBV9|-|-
TGTGCCAGCAGCGTAGGGCACGGGGGTGAAAAACTGTTTTTT
CASSVGHGGEKLFF
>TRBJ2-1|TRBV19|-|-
TGTGCCAGTAGTGCGCGGGACTTAGAACTCAATGAGCAGTTCTTC
CASSARDLELNEQFF
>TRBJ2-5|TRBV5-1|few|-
TGCGCCAGCAGCTTGGGAGGCAGGGAGGTGACCCAGTACTTC
CASSLGGREVTQYF
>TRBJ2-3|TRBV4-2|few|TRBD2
TGTGCCAGCAGCCGCTTACTAGCGGGCGTCACAGATACGCAGTATTTT
CASSRLLAGVTDTQYF
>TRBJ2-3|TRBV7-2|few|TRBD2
TGTGCCAGCAGCACGGGACTAGCGGAGTTCACAGATACGCAGTATTTT
CASSTGLAEFTDTQYF
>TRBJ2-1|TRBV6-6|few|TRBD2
TGTGCCAGCAGACGACTAGCGGGGGACTACAATGAGCAGTTCTTC
CASRRLAGDYNEQFF
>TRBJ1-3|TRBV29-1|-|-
TGCAGCGTCGGGACAACGTCTGGAAACACCATATATTTT
CSVGTTSGNTIYF
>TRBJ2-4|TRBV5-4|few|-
TGTGCCAGCAGCTTGGAGGCTAGCCAAACCATTCAGTACTTC
CASSLEASQTIQYF
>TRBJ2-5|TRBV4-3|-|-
TGCGCCAGCAGCCAAGGACTAGTAGTCCAAGAGACCCAGTACTTC
CASSQGLVVQETQYF
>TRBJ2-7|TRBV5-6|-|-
TGTGCCAGCAGCAGAGACAGGACGATCTACGAGCAGTACTTC
CASSRDRTIYEQYF
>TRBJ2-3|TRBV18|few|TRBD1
TGTGCCAGCTCACCACCCGGGACAGGGACAGATACGCAGTATTTT
CASSPPGTGTDTQYF
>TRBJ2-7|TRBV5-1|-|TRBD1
TGCGCCAGCAGCCTCCGGGACAGGGAAGCGCAGTACTTC
CASSLRDREAQYF
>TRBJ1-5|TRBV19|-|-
TGTGCCAGCGGTGATTACAATCAGCCCCAGCATTTT
CASGDYNQPQHF
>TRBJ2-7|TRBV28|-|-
TGTGCCAGCACCGGACTGGCCAACCCAAACTACGAGCAGTACTTC
CASTGLANPNYEQYF
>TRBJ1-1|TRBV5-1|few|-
TGCGCCAGCAGCCCACTTAGAAGGGGATTGGAAGCTTTCTTT
CASSPLRRGLEAFF
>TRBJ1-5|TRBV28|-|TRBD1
TGTGCCAGCAGTCTGGACAGGGGAAATCAGCCCCAGCATTTT
CASSLDRGNQPQHF
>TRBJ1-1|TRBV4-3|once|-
TGCGCCAGCAGCCAAGAGGGCAGCTACACTGAAGCTTTCTTT
CASSQEGSYTEAFF
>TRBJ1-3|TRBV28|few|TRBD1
TGTGCCGGGGGGGACAGGGGAGCTGGAAACACCATATATTTT
CAGGDRGAGNTIYF
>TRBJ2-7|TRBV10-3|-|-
TGTGCCATCAGTGAGCGCGGTTCGGCGGACGAGCAGTACTTC
CAISERGSADEQYF
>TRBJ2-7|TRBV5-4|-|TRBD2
TGTGCCAGCAGCGTTAGCGGGAGGATCTACGAGCAGTACTTC
CASSVSGRIYEQYF
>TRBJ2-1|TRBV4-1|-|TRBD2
TGCGCCAGCAGCCCCGGACTAGGGACTTATTACAATGAGCAGTTCTTC
CASSPGLGTYYNEQFF
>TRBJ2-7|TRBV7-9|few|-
TGTGCCAGCAGCTTAAGCCAGGGCCTACAGGTGATATACGAGCAGTACTTC
CASSLSQGLQVIYEQYF
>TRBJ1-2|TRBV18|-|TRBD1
TGTGCCAGCTCAGCAACTGCGGGGACAGGGGGAATGAGTGGCTACACCTTC
CASSATAGTGGMSGYTF
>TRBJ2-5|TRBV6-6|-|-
TGTGCCAGCAGTTACCGAAGGGGCTGGGAGACCCAGTACTTC
CASSYRRGWETQYF
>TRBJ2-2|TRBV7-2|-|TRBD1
TGTGCCAGCAGCTCGCGATCAGGGGGCTATATCGGGGAGCTGTTTTTT
CASSSRSGGYIGELFF
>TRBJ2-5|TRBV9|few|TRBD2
TGTGCCAGCAGCCTCGGGGTAGCGGGATTTACGGAGACCCAGTACTTC
CASSLGVAGFTETQYF
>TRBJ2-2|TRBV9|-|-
TGTGCCAGCAGCGTAGATCCGGGGATTAGCACCGGGGAGCTGTTTTTT
CASSVDPGISTGELFF
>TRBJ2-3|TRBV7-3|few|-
TGTGCCAGCAGCTTATATCGGGGAGACAATTCAGATACGCAGTATTTT
CASSLYRGDNSDTQYF
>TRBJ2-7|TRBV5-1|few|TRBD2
TGCGCCAGCAGACTAGCGGGGGACTACGAGCAGTACTTC
CASRLAGDYEQYF
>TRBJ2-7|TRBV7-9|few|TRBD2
TGTGCCAGCAGCTTAGGGGCGGGAGGGCTCTACGAGCAGTACTTC
CASSLGAGGLYEQYF
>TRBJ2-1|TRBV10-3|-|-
TGTGCCATAAGCGGTGCAGGGGTAGGCAATGAGCAGTTCTTC
CAISGAGVGNEQFF
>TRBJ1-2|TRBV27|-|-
TGTGCCAGCAGTTCCCCGGGGGGGGCCTATGGCTACACCTTC
CASSSPGGAYGYTF
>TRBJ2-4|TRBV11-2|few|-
TGTGCCAGCAGCCCCCGTGGGGCTCTAGCCAAAAACATTCAGTACTTC
CASSPRGALAKNIQYF
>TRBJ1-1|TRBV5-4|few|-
TGTGCCAGCAGCTTGGTAGGCAGGGGCACTGAAGCTTTCTTT
CASSLVGRGTEAFF
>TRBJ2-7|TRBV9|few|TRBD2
TGTGCCAGCAGCGTAGGGGAGGGTCTCTACGAGCAGTACTTC
CASSVGEGLYEQYF
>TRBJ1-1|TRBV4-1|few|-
TGCGCCAGCAGCCAAGAAGGTGGGAGCGGGGAAATGAACACTGAAGCTTTCTTT
CASSQEGGSGEMNTEAFF
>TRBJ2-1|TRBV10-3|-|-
TGTGCCATCAGGAGTATAGATGAGCAGTTCTTC
CAIRSIDEQFF